This T cell receptor (beta chain) came from a study of cytomegalovirus exposure and HLA in healthy donors. CDR1 and CDR2 from the germline V gene are MNHEY and SMNVEV (reference sequence). J lost 5 bases, V lost 3 bases, and 13 bases had no gene match. The CDR3 loop spans 18 amino acids. This PCR relied on a set of 60 Vbeta primers and 13 Jbeta primers. TCRdb keeps only in-frame clones here, not all; method: immunoSEQ multiplex PCR. The profile shows about 150,000 clones, around 80% of them singletons. The specimen was PBMCs. V is TRBV27 and J is TRBJ2-7; 13 bases fit TRBD2. This TCR was sampled from a man aged 18 to 35 in good health and CMV-seropositive. The CDR3 coding sequence is TGTGCCAGCAGTTTCCTAGGTCGGACTAGCGGGAGAGGAAACGAGCAGTACTTC. Its translation: CASSFLGRTSGRGNEQYF.